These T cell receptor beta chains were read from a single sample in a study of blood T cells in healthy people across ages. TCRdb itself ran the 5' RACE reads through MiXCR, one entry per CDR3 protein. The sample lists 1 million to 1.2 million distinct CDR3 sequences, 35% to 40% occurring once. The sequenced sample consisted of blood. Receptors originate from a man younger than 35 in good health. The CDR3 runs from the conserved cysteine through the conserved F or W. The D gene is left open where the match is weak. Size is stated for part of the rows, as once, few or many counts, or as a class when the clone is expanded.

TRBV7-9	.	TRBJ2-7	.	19	CASSLVNGPSEARTYEQYF	TGTGCCAGCAGCTTAGTCAATGGCCCAAGTGAGGCTCGGACCTACGAGCAGTACTTC
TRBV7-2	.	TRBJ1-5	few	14	CASSPQTTDWPQHF	TGTGCCAGCAGCCCCCAGACGACGGATTGGCCCCAGCATTTT
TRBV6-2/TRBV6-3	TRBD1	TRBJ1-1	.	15	CASILQGAMNTEAFF	TGTGCCAGCATCCTACAGGGGGCAATGAACACTGAAGCTTTCTTT
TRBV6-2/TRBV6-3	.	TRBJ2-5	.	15	CASSLWTDLGETQYF	TGTGCCAGCAGCCTCTGGACCGACCTGGGAGAGACCCAGTACTTC
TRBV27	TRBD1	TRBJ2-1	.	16	CASSFGDRGTYNEQFF	TGTGCCAGCAGTTTTGGTGACAGGGGAACCTACAATGAGCAGTTCTTC
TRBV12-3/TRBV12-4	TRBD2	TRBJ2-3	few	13	CASGRGSTDTQYF	TGTGCCAGTGGGCGGGGGAGCACAGATACGCAGTATTTT
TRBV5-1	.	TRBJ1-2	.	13	CASSLVLNYGYTF	TGCGCCAGCAGCTTGGTCCTTAACTATGGCTACACCTTC
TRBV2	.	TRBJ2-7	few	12	CASRKSKYEQYF	TGTGCCAGCAGGAAATCAAAGTACGAGCAGTACTTC
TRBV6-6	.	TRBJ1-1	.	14	CASKSRRMNTEAFF	TGTGCCAGCAAATCGCGACGGATGAACACTGAAGCTTTCTTT
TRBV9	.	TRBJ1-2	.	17	CASSVASTGTSYCGYTF	TGTGCCAGCAGCGTAGCTTCCACCGGGACATCCTACTGTGGCTACACCTTC
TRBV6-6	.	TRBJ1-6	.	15	CASSTDAFGNSPLHF	TGTGCCAGCAGTACGGACGCCTTTGGGAATTCACCCCTCCACTTT
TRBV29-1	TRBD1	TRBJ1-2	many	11	CSLRTGDGYTF	TGCAGCCTCCGGACAGGGGATGGCTACACCTTC
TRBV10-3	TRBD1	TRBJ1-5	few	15	CAISESNRGNQPQHF	TGTGCCATCAGTGAGTCGAACAGGGGGAATCAGCCCCAGCATTTT
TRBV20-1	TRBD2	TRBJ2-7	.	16	CSASARTSGAAYEQYF	TGCAGTGCCTCGGCCAGGACTAGCGGCGCTGCCTACGAGCAGTACTTC
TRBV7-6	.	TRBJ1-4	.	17	CASSLAPGGGRYEKLFF	TGTGCCAGCAGCTTAGCGCCTGGGGGAGGGAGATATGAAAAACTGTTTTTT
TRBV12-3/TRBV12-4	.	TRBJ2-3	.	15	CASTPWGGDTDTQYF	TGTGCCAGCACCCCATGGGGGGGGGACACAGATACGCAATATTTT
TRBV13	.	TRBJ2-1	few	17	CASSLVAAGTPYNEQFF	TGTGCCAGCAGCTTAGTAGCCGCGGGGACCCCATACAATGAGCAGTTCTTC
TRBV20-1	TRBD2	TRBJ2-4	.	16	CSASGTSIKEGWEQYF	TGCAGTGCTTCCGGGACTAGCATTAAAGAGGGCTGGGAGCAGTACTTC
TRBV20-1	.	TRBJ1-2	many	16	CSARDSITGTNYGYTF	TGCAGTGCTAGAGATTCCATCACAGGGACAAACTATGGCTACACCTTC
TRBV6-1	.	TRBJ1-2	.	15	CASSEARGRLNGYTF	TGTGCCAGCAGTGAAGCGAGGGGCAGACTCAATGGCTACACCTTC
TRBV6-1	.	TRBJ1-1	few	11	CASRVGQPAFF	TGTGCCAGCAGGGTCGGACAGCCGGCTTTCTTT
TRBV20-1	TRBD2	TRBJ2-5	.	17	CSASGLAGEHSYNEQYF	TGCAGTGCTAGTGGACTAGCGGGGGAACACTCCTACAATGAGCAGTACTTC
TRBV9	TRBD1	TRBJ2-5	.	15	CASSTRDRGFETQYF	TGTGCCAGCAGCACCCGGGACAGGGGGTTTGAGACCCAGTACTTC
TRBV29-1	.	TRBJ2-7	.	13	CSVQGRVPNEQYF	TGCAGCGTCCAGGGCAGGGTTCCTAACGAGCAGTACTTC
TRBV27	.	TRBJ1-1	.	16	CASSLSPGSLDTEAFF	TGTGCCAGCAGTTTATCTCCGGGCTCATTGGACACTGAAGCTTTCTTT
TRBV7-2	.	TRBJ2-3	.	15	CASSLVSIRTDTQYF	TGTGCCAGCAGCTTAGTGTCCATCCGAACAGATACGCAGTATTTT
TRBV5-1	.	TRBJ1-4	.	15	CASSLIDSTNEKLFF	TGCGCCAGCAGCTTGATCGATTCAACTAATGAAAAACTGTTTTTT
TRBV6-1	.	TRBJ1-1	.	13	CASSDTLNTEAFF	TGTGCCAGCAGTGACACCTTGAACACTGAAGCTTTCTTT
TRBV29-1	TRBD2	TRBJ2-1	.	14	CSGISGLEYNGQFF	TGCAGCGGAATTTCGGGACTAGAGTACAATGGGCAGTTCTTC
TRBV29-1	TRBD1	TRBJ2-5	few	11	CSVAEDRGLYF	TGCAGCGTTGCCGAGGACAGGGGACTGTACTTC
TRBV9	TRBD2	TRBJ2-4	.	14	CASSVELSGNIQYF	TGTGCCAGCAGCGTAGAACTTAGCGGGAACATTCAGTACTTC
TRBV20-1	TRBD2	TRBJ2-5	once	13	CSATGTREETQYF	TGCAGTGCCACCGGGACTAGAGAAGAGACCCAGTACTTC
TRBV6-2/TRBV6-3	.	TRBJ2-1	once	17	CASSLNPTGRSYNEQFF	TGTGCCAGCAGCCTAAACCCGACAGGCCGCTCCTACAATGAGCAGTTCTTC
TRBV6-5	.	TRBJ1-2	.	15	CASSRGGSLSDGYTF	TGTGCCAGCAGTCGGGGGGGCAGCCTAAGCGATGGCTACACCTTC
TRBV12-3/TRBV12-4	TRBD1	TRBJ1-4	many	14	CASSARGANEKLFF	TGTGCCAGCAGTGCCAGGGGGGCTAATGAAAAACTGTTTTTT
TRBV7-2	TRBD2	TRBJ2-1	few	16	CASSLGLAGTRAGLFF	TGTGCCAGCAGCTTAGGTCTAGCGGGCACACGAGCGGGGTTGTTCTTC
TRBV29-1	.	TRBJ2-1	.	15	CSVGVVGKGVNEQFF	TGCAGCGTTGGGGTGGTGGGAAAGGGGGTCAATGAGCAGTTCTTC
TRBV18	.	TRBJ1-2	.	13	CASSPSRGDGYTF	TGTGCCAGCTCACCATCAAGGGGCGATGGCTACACCTTC
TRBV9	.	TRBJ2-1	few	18	CASSVGGGQTLRYNEQFF	TGTGCCAGCAGCGTAGGAGGGGGGCAAACATTGAGATACAATGAGCAGTTCTTC
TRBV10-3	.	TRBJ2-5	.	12	CAISEDQGTQYF	TGTGCCATCAGTGAGGACCAGGGGACCCAGTACTTC
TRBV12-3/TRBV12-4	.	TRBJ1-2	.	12	CANSLRRYGYTF	TGTGCCAACAGTTTAAGGCGGTATGGCTACACCTTC
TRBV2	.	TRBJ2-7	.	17	CASSALGLRNPYNEQYF	TGTGCCAGCAGTGCCCTGGGACTTCGCAACCCTTACAATGAGCAGTACTTC
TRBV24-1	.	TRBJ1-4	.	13	CATSDLWGEKLFF	TGTGCCACCAGTGATTTATGGGGAGAAAAACTGTTTTTT
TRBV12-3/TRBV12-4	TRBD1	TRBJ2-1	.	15	CASNAAGGPADEQFF	TGTGCCAGCAATGCGGCAGGGGGCCCCGCGGATGAGCAGTTCTTC
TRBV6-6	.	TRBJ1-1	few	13	CASSYQGRGEAFF	TGTGCCAGCAGTTACCAGGGGCGAGGTGAAGCTTTCTTT
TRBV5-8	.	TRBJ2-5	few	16	CASSIPRDPRGETQYF	TGTGCCAGCAGCATCCCACGGGACCCACGGGGAGAGACCCAGTACTTC
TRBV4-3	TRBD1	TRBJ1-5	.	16	CASNQSPGQGNQPQHF	TGCGCCAGCAACCAGTCCCCGGGACAGGGCAATCAGCCCCAGCATTTT
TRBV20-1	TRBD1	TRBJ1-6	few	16	CSAPRGPGTYNSPLHF	TGCAGTGCTCCCAGGGGGCCGGGCACCTATAATTCACCCCTCCACTTT